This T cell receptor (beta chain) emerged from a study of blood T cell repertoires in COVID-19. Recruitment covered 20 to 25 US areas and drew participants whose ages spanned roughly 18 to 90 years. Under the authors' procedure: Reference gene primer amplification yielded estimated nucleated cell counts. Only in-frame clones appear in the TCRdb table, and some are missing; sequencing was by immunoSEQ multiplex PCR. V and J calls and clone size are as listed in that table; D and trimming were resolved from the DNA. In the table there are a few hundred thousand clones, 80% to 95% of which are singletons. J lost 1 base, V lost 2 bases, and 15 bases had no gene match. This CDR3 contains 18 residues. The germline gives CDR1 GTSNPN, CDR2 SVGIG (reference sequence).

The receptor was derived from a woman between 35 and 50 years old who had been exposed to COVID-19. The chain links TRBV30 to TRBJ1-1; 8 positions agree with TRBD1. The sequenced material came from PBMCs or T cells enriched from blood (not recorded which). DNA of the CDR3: TGTGCCTGGAGTCGCTCCGGGACAGGTGGCGGAAGGAACACTGAAGCTTTCTTT. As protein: CAWSRSGTGGGRNTEAFF.